What follows are 2 T cell receptor beta chains derived from one specimen sequenced in a study of T cell repertoires in cytomegalovirus infection. TCRdb re-analysed the reads in MiXCR, keeping a single row per CDR3 protein. The sample holds about 920,000 distinct CDR3 sequences; less than 40% are singletons and the top ten take over 12%. These receptors are not linked to any known antigen. Sequencing used cultured CD8+ T cells from PBMCs, obtained from culture after CMV antigen stimulation. The receptors were sampled from a human donor in good health (CMV status not recorded). Some clones in this sample may be carry-over from other donors' samples.

The rearrangement joins TRBV28 to TRBJ2-3; 10 nucleotides align to TRBD2. Germline V gene data show CDR1 as MDHEN and CDR2 as SYDVKM. Trimming took 7 bases from V and 0 from J; bases not matched to a gene: 10. The CDR3 totals 17 residues. The CDR3: CASTSLAGNPSTDTQYF. The DNA for the CDR3 is TGTGCCAGCACTTCACTAGCGGGGAACCCTAGCACAGATACGCAGTATTTT.

J is TRBJ1-1 and V is TRBV6-5; TRBD1 matches 7 bases. Per germline, CDR1 MNHEY and CDR2 SVGAGI. This CDR3 spans 16 amino acids. Losses at the gene ends were 0 bases for V and 3 bases for J; bases not matched to a gene: 7. The CDR3 sequence: CASSYSGDSEDTEAFF. The CDR3 DNA is TGTGCCAGCAGTTACTCTGGGGACAGTGAGGACACTGAAGCTTTCTTT.